Here is one TCR beta chain with its context. No antigen is known for it. This sample's treatment: approximately 9-day PBMC culture with coronavirus spike peptide pools or control peptides (ViraFEST assay). In the ViraFEST assay, peptide-pool expansion preceded TCR sequencing of expanded clonotypes. V lost 5 bases and J lost 10, with 14 bases in between. The germline CDR1 and CDR2 sequences are SGHTA and FQGNSA. The CDR3 covers 12 residues. An Oncomine TCR Beta short-read assay was used to sequence the DNA from cultured CD4+ T cells. TCRdb processed the PCR reads anew with MiXCR; each CDR3 protein has one entry. The table shows almost 20,000 distinct CDR3 sequences, with roughly half occurring only once. The sample comes from a study of vaccination and CD4 T cells after COVID-19.

Sample: CD4+ T cells from blood, cultured in vitro. This sequence originates from a human donor who had recovered from COVID-19. This chain joins TRBV7-2 and TRBJ1-1; D might be TRBD1 (6 bases). In DNA form, the CDR3 reads TGTGCCAGCAGCGTACAGGGTAGGGGAGCTTTCTTT. As protein: CASSVQGRGAFF.